This record looks at one TCR beta chain sequence and its context. The data belong to a study of shared clonotypes between healthy human individuals. Study in general: Aged between 18 and 49, the donors were two women and three men.

The authors ran the assay at deep level. Authors' methods: ImmunoSEQ sequences covered only the junction and lacked quality scores; filtering therefore differed. Profiled with immunoSEQ multiplex PCR; TCRdb holds only in-frame clones, not every one. That table is the source of V, J and clone size, and D and trimming were worked out from the DNA. The sample has about 500,000 clones; roughly three quarters are singletons. The CDR3 consists of 15 residues. The germline V gene encodes CDR1 MDHEN and CDR2 SYDVKM. V gave up 5 bases and J gave up 8 bases, with 20 bases separating them. The source material was PBMCs. This sequence joins TRBV28 and TRBJ2-3; a possible D gene is TRBD1 (6 bases). The TCR comes from a woman between 40 and 50 years old in good health. Some clones in this sample may be carry-over from other donors' samples. Here the CDR3 DNA reads TGTGCCAGCAGTCGATACAGGGCTGGAGAAGCTACGCAGTATTTT. Translation gives CASSRYRAGEATQYF.